The clone carrying this TCR beta chain was detected only once. The CDR3 contains 14 residues. CDR1 is SGHKS, CDR2 YYEKEE, per germline (reference sequence). V was clipped by 4 bases and J by 4 bases, with 14 bases between them. Each subset's genomic DNA was split evenly across several immunoSEQ plates. Some clones are missing from TCRdb's copy, which holds only in-frame ones; the method was immunoSEQ multiplex PCR. This table has under 2.5 million clones, about 90% appearing once. These data are taken from a study of shared clonotypes between healthy human individuals. This chain connects TRBV5-5 to TRBJ1-2; a possible D gene is TRBD1 (6 bases). What was sequenced was naive CD4+ T cells from PBMCs. Subset here: CD45RA+ positively selected. The TCR originated in a man aged 18 to 30 in good health. Some clones in this sample may be carry-over from other donors' samples. The CDR3 DNA sequence: TGTGCCAGCAGCGAGACGACAGGTGTCTATGGCTACACCTTC. Protein sequence: CASSETTGVYGYTF.